The 4 T cell receptor beta chains below come from one sample, sequenced in a study of CD8 T cells in ankylosing spondylitis (dated by TCRdb to the late 2010s). What the work shows at the level of the full study, not this receptor alone: A TCR beta motif made up of fewer than 10 highly homologous amino acid variants appeared to be characteristic of blood from ankylosing spondylitis patients.

The library was made by 5' RACE. The instrument given in TCRdb is Illumina HiSeq 2500. In-frame beta chains were kept once TCRdb had trimmed the public reads at Q25 with fastp and called clones with MiXCR. Rows are unified per CDR3 protein, each entry keeping the most common DNA and genes. Here the sample has around 100,000 distinct CDR3 sequences; about 8.3% occur a single time. Of the sample, around 30% falls within the top ten clones. Their recognized antigens are unknown. Sequenced: blood, either unsorted or a sorted T cell fraction (not recorded which). The receptor set was obtained from a male donor with ankylosing spondylitis.

In this sample, this clonotype turned up a few times. V gene TRBV14 combines with J gene TRBJ2-1, with 9 nucleotides matching TRBD1. Germline V CDR1 and CDR2: SGHDN, FVKESK. The trim removed 3 bases at V and 4 bases at J, leaving 4 bases unmatched. The CDR3 contains 15 residues. In DNA form, the CDR3 reads TGTGCCAGCAGCCAGGAAGGGACAGGGTACAATGAGCAGTTCTTC. Residues: CASSQEGTGYNEQFF.

This clonotype was detected ten times or more. V is TRBV12-3 or TRBV12-4 and J is TRBJ2-1, with 11 bases that match TRBD2. Losses at the gene ends were 3 bases for V and 6 bases for J; bases not matched to a gene: 4. This CDR3 comprises 15 residues. Here the CDR3 reads CASSLYSGRGNEQFF. CDR3 DNA: TGTGCCAGCAGTTTGTATAGCGGGAGGGGCAATGAGCAGTTCTTC.

This clonotype has more than one count but fewer than ten. The chain carries TRBV11-2 and TRBJ2-3; TRBD2 matches at 8 bases. V lost 0 bases, J lost 4 bases, and 12 bases stayed unmatched. There are 18 residues in the CDR3. Germline V CDR1 and CDR2: SGHAT, FQNNGV. The CDR3 is CASSLDGGLAGNADTQYF. CDR3 nucleotide sequence: TGTGCCAGCAGCTTAGACGGGGGGTTAGCGGGAAATGCAGATACGCAGTATTTT.

This clonotype was seen only a few times. The CDR3 nucleotides are TGTGCCATCAGTGGCGGGCAGGGGCCCACCTACGAGCAGTACGTC. Its protein product is CAISGGQGPTYEQYV. V and J are TRBV10-3 and TRBJ2-7, with D possibly matching TRBD1 (6 bases). The CDR3 is made up of 15 amino acids. CDR1 and CDR2 (germline): ENHRY, SYGVKD. V was trimmed by 4 bases and J by 2 bases, leaving 15 bases between them.